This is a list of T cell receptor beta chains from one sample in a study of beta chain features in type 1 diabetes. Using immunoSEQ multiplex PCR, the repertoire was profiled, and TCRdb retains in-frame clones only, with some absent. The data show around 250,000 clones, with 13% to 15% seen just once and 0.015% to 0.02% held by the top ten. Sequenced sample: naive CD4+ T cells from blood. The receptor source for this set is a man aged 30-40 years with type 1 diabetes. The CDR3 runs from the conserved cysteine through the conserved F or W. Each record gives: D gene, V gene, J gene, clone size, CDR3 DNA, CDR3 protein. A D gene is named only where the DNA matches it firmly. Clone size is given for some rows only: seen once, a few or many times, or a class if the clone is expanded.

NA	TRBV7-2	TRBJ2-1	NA	TGTGCCAGCAGCGCTAGCCCGACGGAAAATGAGCAGTTCTTC	CASSASPTENEQFF
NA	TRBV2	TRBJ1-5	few	TGTGCCAGCAGTGGCGGGAATCAGCCCCAGCATTTT	CASSGGNQPQHF
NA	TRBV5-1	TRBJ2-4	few	TGCGCCAGCAGCCGGGACTTTACCCCCGTAGGTTATGCCAAAAACATTCAGTACTTC	CASSRDFTPVGYAKNIQYF
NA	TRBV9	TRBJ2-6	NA	TGTGCCAGCAGCGCGACAGCCGGGGCCAACGTCCTGACTTTC	CASSATAGANVLTF
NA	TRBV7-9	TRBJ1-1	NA	TGTGCCAGCAGCTTAGCGGGGCGAGCTTTCTTT	CASSLAGRAFF
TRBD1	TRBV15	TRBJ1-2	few	TGTGCCACCAGCAGCGACAGGGATTTTGGCTACACCTTC	CATSSDRDFGYTF
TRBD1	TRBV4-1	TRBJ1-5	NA	TGCGCCAGCAGCCGGATGGACAGGGACAATCAGCCCCAGCATTTT	CASSRMDRDNQPQHF
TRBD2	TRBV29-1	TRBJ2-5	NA	TGCAGCGTTGAACAGGCAGGGAGACTAGCGGGGATTTCCTTGGCCCAGTACTTC	CSVEQAGRLAGISLAQYF
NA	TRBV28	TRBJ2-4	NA	TGTGCCAGCAGGGGTTGGGGGCTAGCCAAAAACATTCAGTACTTC	CASRGWGLAKNIQYF
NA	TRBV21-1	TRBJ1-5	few	TGTGCCAGCAGAAAAAGGAGGGCGACAGAGAGCAATCAGCCCCAGCATTTT	CASRKRRATESNQPQHF
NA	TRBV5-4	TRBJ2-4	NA	TGTGCCAGCAGCCCCAACGCTGAGAACATTCAGTACTTC	CASSPNAENIQYF
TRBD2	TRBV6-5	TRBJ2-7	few	TGTGCCAGTAAGACTAGCGGGAGGGCCTACGAGCAGTACTTC	CASKTSGRAYEQYF
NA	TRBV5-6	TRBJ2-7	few	TGTGCCAGCAGCTTGGACAGGGCTTACGAGCAGTACTTC	CASSLDRAYEQYF
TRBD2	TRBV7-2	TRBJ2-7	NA	TGTGCCAGCAGCTTAGTGTCTAGCGGGAGTGGGAGCTCCTACGAGCAGTACTTC	CASSLVSSGSGSSYEQYF
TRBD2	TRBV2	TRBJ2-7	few	TGTGCCAGCAGCGTAGCGGGCCCTCCCTACGAGCAGTACTTC	CASSVAGPPYEQYF
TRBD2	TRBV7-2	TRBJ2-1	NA	TGTGCCAGCAGCAATTGGACTAGTCACAATGAGCAGTTCTTC	CASSNWTSHNEQFF
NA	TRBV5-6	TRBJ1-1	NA	TGTGCCAGCAGCAGCTACACTGAAGCTTTCTTT	CASSSYTEAFF
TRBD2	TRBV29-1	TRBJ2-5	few	TGCAGCGTTGGGAGGGTAGCGGGAGAGGGAGAGACCCAGTACTTC	CSVGRVAGEGETQYF
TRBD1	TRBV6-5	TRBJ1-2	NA	TGTGCCAGCAGTTCCGGGACAGGGGGCTATGGCTACACCTTC	CASSSGTGGYGYTF
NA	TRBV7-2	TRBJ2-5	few	TGTGCCAGCAGCTTATCCAGGGTCCAAGAGACCCAGTACTTC	CASSLSRVQETQYF
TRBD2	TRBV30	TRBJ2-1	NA	TGTGCCTGGAGTGTAGGTAGTCTAGCGGGATTGGATGAGCAGTTCTTC	CAWSVGSLAGLDEQFF
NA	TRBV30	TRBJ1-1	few	TGTGCCCTCGACATGAGGAACACTGAAGCTTTCTTT	CALDMRNTEAFF
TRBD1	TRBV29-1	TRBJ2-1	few	TGCAGCGCCGACAGGGCGAGCTCCTACAATGAGCAGTTCTTC	CSADRASSYNEQFF
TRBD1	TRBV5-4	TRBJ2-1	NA	TGTGCCAGCAGGCCCGGGACAGGGAGTCTTGAGCAGTTCTTC	CASRPGTGSLEQFF
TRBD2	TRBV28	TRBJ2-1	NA	TGTGCCAGCAGGAAAGCGGGAGCCAGCTCCTACAATGAGCAGTTCTTC	CASRKAGASSYNEQFF
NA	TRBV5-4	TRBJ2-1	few	TGTGCCAGCAGCCCCCCTGGGACTGTATACAATGAGCAGTTCTTC	CASSPPGTVYNEQFF
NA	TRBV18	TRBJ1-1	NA	TGTGCCAGCTCAGTCGGAGGGCGCGAAGCTTTCTTT	CASSVGGREAFF
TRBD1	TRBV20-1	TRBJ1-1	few	TGCAGCGCAGGGGGCAACACTGAAGCTTTCTTT	CSAGGNTEAFF
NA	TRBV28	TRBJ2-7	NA	TGTGCCAGCAGGTTGACTAGCTACGAGCAGTACTTC	CASRLTSYEQYF
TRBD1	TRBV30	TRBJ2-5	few	TGTGCCTGGAGTGTAGGGACAGGGGGTAAAGAGACCCAGTACTTC	CAWSVGTGGKETQYF
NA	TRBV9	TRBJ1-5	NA	TGTGCCAGCAGCGTAGTGAGAACAGGGAATCAGCCCCAGCATTTT	CASSVVRTGNQPQHF